This TCR beta chain originates from a study of PD-1 blockade in classical Hodgkin lymphoma. Each of the patients experienced relapse following autologous stem cell transplantation, and their brentuximab vedotin exposure differed. Germline assignment: CDR1 SGHDT and CDR2 YYEEEE. Trimming took 4 bases from V and 8 from J, leaving 9 bases between them. This CDR3 has 12 amino acids. Clones were read by immunoSEQ multiplex PCR, and TCRdb kept only the in-frame ones, dropping some. The sample shows 95,000 to 100,000 clones, around 88% of them seen only once. The clonotype was recovered from a human donor with classical Hodgkin lymphoma. This sequence joins TRBV5-6 and TRBJ1-4; no clear D gene. Sample: peripheral blood mononuclear cells (PBMCs), taken before the second cycle of nivolumab. This CDR3 reads CASSDTGEKLFF. The CDR3 nucleotides are TGTGCCAGCAGCGACACCGGGGAAAAACTGTTTTTT. The variable domain in full, completed from reference TRBV5-6 and TRBJ1-4, reads DAGVTQSPTHLIKTRGQQVTLRCSPKSGHDTVSWYQQALGQGPQFIFQYYEEEERQRGNFPDRFSGHQFPNYSSELNVNALLLGDSALYLCASSDTGEKLFFGSGTQLSVL.